This T cell receptor (beta chain) was retrieved from a study of blood T cell repertoires in COVID-19. At the level of the study: Sites across the United States, Italy and Spain contributed samples from acute and convalescent COVID-19. PBMCs, B-cell-depleted T cells, or T cells provided the cDNA or gDNA that made up the material.

Per the study methods: The assay estimated nucleated cells by amplifying reference gene primers. Sequencing was performed with immunoSEQ multiplex PCR; in TCRdb, only in-frame clones are kept and a portion is missing. Clone size and V and J calls were adopted from that table, with D and trimming inferred from the DNA. Of under 200,000 clones listed, 65% to 85% are singletons. Per the germline V gene, CDR1 is SNHLY and CDR2 is FYNNEI. V lost 9 bases and J lost 8; bases outside the gene matches: 8. This CDR3 spans 12 amino acids. The chain employs TRBV2 and TRBJ1-2, with 8 bases fitting TRBD1. The TCR sequence derives from a woman aged 70-85 years who had recovered from COVID-19. Sequenced material: peripheral blood. In DNA form, the CDR3 reads TGTGCCAGTACCAGGGGGCTGGAGGGCTACACCTTC. Protein: CASTRGLEGYTF.